The clone carrying this TCR beta chain came up a few times. The sample originates from a study of blood T cell repertoires in COVID-19. Overall study context: The study drew acute and convalescent COVID-19 samples from the United States, Italy and Spain. T cells, B-cell-depleted T cells, or PBMCs provided the cDNA or gDNA that served as material.

The ends were cut back, 5 bases at V and 3 bases at J, with 7 bases in the middle. This CDR3 spans 12 amino acids. Looked up from germline, CDR1 is LNHDA and CDR2 is SQIVND (reference sequence). Methods used by the authors: Quantification of nucleated cells was approximated via reference gene primer amplification. Produced via immunoSEQ multiplex PCR; TCRdb's table is partial and in-frame only. V and J calls and clone size are given by that table; D and trimming were obtained from the DNA. There are about 140,000 clones in the sample; 65% to 85% occur only once, and 3.5% to 4.5% lies in the top ten. The gene calls are TRBV19 and TRBJ1-2; D unclear. This sequence originates from a woman aged 60 to 75 with acute or convalescent COVID-19. The sequencing sample was made of peripheral blood. The CDR3 sequence: CASSGEHYGYTF. CDR3 bases: TGTGCCAGTAGTGGGGAGCACTATGGCTACACCTTC.